The 10 T cell receptor beta chains reported below all come from one sample, sequenced in a study of cytomegalovirus exposure and HLA in healthy donors. Primers: 60 Vbeta forward and 13 Jbeta reverse. Measured with immunoSEQ multiplex PCR; TCRdb has only the in-frame clones, and not every one. Of around 200,000 clones in the sample, around 80% were seen once. Sample: PBMCs. The receptor set was obtained from a man aged 35-49 years in good health and CMV-seronegative.

This chain links TRBV5-5 with TRBJ1-1; TRBD1 matches at 10 bases. Trimming at V came to 6 bases and at J to 11 bases, leaving 7 bases not matched to a gene. The CDR3 runs to 12 residues. Germline V CDR1 and CDR2: SGHKS, YYEKEE (reference sequence). In nucleotides, the CDR3 is TGTGCCAGCATGGGACAGGGGATAGCTGCTTTCTTT. Amino acids: CASMGQGIAAFF.

This clone turned up a few times. V gene TRBV5-1 combines with J gene TRBJ1-2; 9 nucleotides line up with TRBD1. The germline gives CDR1 SGHRS, CDR2 YFSETQ. V lost 3 bases and J lost 7; bases outside the gene matches: 10. CDR3 length: 15 amino acids. The CDR3 coding sequence is TGCGCCAGCAGCTCCATAGCCGGGACAGGGAGTGGCTACACCTTC. It encodes CASSSIAGTGSGYTF.

The rearrangement links TRBV28 to TRBJ2-5; a weak D match, TRBD1 (6 bases). V was clipped by 6 bases and J by 4 bases, with 12 bases between them. CDR1 and CDR2 from the germline V gene are MDHEN and SYDVKM. CDR3 length: 13 residues. This CDR3 reads CASRRTGRETQYF. Here the CDR3 DNA reads TGTGCCAGCAGGCGCACAGGGCGAGAGACCCAGTACTTC.

The rearrangement joins TRBV5-4 to TRBJ1-2, with D possibly being TRBD1 (5 bases). V was pared by 1 base and J by 3 bases, with 10 bases between. This CDR3 contains 14 residues. The germline gives CDR1 SGHNT, CDR2 YYREEE (reference sequence). CDR3 protein: CASSLRGGHYGYTF. Here the CDR3 DNA reads TGTGCCAGCAGCTTGAGGGGAGGGCACTATGGCTACACCTTC.

CDR3 nucleotides: TGTGCCAGCAGTCGCCCAGGGCACCTGGTAGCAGATACGCAGTATTTT. This codes for CASSRPGHLVADTQYF. The gene calls are TRBV7-2 and TRBJ2-3, with D possibly matching TRBD1 (5 bases). Germline values: CDR1 SGHTA, CDR2 FQGNSA. V lost 6 bases and J lost 4, with 20 bases in between. This CDR3 contains 16 residues. Supplemented by reference TRBV7-2 and TRBJ2-3, the full variable domain reads GAGVSQSPSNKVTEKGKDVELRCDPISGHTALYWYRQSLGQGLEFLIYFQGNSAPDKSGLPSDRFSAERTGGSVSTLTIQRTQQEDSAVYLCASSRPGHLVADTQYFGPGTRLTVL.

This clone has only a few counts. This chain links TRBV27 with TRBJ2-7, with 7 bases matching TRBD1. V was clipped by 6 bases and J by 1 base; unmatched bases: 9. This CDR3 has 15 amino acids. CDR1 and CDR2 (germline): MNHEY, SMNVEV (reference sequence). The CDR3 protein is CASRTGIVGSYEQYF. DNA for the CDR3: TGTGCCAGCAGGACAGGGATAGTGGGATCCTACGAGCAGTACTTC.

This clone was recorded once. The chain links TRBV1 to TRBJ1-5; the table names TRBD1, a call not compared with the DNA. TRBV1 counts as a pseudogene. CDR3 length: 16 residues. The CDR3 DNA reads as TGCACCAGCAGCCCTATTGGACAGGGAAGGCATCAGCCCCAGCATTTT. Encoded protein: CTSSPIGQGRHQPQHF.

V and J are TRBV4-3 and TRBJ1-1; no clear D gene. V was shortened by 8 bases and J by 4 bases, with 11 bases between the two germline ends. Germline lookup yields CDR1 LGHNA and CDR2 YSLEER. This CDR3 has 12 amino acids. Here the CDR3 reads CASGPRGTEAFF. The DNA of the CDR3 is TGCGCCAGCGGCCCCCGGGGCACTGAAGCTTTCTTT.

V usage is TRBV2 and J usage is TRBJ2-1; 9 bases match TRBD2. The ends lost 3 bases at V and 4 bases at J; junction bases unmatched: 4. CDR1 is SNHLY and CDR2 is FYNNEI in the germline V gene. The CDR3 is 15 amino acids. As DNA, the CDR3 is TGTGCCAGCAGTGACGTGGCGGGGGGGTACAATGAGCAGTTCTTC. Residues: CASSDVAGGYNEQFF. The full variable domain, its missing parts supplied by reference TRBV2 and TRBJ2-1, is EPEVTQTPSHQVTQMGQEVILRCVPISNHLYFYWYRQILGQKVEFLVSFYNNEISEKSEIFDDQFSVERPDGSNFTLKIRSTKLEDSAMYFCASSDVAGGYNEQFFGPGTRLTVL.

The chain employs TRBV7-2 and TRBJ1-4; weak D call: TRBD1 (5 bases). CDR3 length: 15 residues. CDR1 and CDR2 from the germline V gene are SGHTA and FQGNSA. Trimming took 2 bases from V and 7 from J, leaving 14 bases between them. CDR3 protein: CASSLPNQGSEKLFF. CDR3 nucleotide sequence: TGTGCCAGCAGCTTACCCAACCAGGGCAGTGAAAAACTGTTTTTT.